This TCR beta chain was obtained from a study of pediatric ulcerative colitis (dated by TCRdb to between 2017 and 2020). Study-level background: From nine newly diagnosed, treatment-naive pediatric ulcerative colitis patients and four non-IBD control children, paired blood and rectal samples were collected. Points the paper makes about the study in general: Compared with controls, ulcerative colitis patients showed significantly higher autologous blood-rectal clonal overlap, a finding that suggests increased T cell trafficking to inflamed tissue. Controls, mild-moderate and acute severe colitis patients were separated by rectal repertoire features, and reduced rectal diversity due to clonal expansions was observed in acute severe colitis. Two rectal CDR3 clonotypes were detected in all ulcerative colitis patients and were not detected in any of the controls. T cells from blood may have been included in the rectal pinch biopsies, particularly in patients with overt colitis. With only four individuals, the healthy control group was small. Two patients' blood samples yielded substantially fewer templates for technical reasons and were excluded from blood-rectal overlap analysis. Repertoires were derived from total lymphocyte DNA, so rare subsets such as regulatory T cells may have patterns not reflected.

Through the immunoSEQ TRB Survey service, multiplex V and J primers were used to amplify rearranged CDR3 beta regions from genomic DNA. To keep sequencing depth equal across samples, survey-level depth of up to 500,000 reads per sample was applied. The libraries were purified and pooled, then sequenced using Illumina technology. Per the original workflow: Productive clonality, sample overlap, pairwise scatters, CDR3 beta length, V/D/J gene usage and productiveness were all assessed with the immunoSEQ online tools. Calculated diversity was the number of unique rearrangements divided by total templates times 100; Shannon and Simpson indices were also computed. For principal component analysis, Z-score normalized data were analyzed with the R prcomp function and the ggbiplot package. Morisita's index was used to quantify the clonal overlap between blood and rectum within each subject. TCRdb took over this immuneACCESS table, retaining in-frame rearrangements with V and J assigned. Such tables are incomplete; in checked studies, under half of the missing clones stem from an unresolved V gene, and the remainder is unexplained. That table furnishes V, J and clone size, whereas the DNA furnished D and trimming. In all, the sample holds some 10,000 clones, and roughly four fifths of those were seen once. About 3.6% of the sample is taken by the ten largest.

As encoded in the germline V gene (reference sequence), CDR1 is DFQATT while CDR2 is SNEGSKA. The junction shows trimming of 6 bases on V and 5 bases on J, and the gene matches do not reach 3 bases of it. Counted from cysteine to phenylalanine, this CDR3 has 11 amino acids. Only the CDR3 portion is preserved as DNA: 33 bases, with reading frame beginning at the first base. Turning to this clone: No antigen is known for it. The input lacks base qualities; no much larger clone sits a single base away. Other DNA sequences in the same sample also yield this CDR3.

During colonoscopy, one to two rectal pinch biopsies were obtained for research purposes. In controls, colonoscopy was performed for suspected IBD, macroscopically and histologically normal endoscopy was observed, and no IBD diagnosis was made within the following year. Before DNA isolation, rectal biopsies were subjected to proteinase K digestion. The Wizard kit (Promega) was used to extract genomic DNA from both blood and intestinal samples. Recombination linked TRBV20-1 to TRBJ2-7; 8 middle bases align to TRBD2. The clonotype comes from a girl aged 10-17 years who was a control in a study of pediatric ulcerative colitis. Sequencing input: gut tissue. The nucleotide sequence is TGCAGTGCCGGCGGGAGGAACGAGCAGTACTTC. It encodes CSAGGRNEQYF.